The rows below give T cell receptor beta chains drawn from one sample of a study of shared clonotypes between healthy human individuals. The repertoire was sequenced with immunoSEQ multiplex PCR; TCRdb's copy has only in-frame clones and lacks some. The sample includes 1.5 million to 2.5 million clones, about 95% seen only once; the top ten take approximately 1.2%. Sequenced sample: naive CD8+ T cells sorted from blood. The receptors were gathered from a man aged 18 to 29 in good health. The CDR3 runs from the conserved cysteine through the conserved F or W. D genes are given only for firm matches. The size field is filled for only some rows; it gives once, few, many or a size class.

d_call: -
v_call: TRBV4-1
j_call: TRBJ2-7
clone_size: -
cdr3_nt: TGCGCCAGCAGCCCCTCGACAGGCCGCTCCTACGAGCAGTACTTC
cdr3_aa: CASSPSTGRSYEQYF

d_call: -
v_call: TRBV7-7
j_call: TRBJ2-7
clone_size: -
cdr3_nt: TGTGCTAGCAGCGCGGAGGGTGAGGCAGAGCAGTACTTC
cdr3_aa: CASSAEGEAEQYF

d_call: -
v_call: TRBV28
j_call: TRBJ2-7
clone_size: once
cdr3_nt: TGTGCCAGCTGTAACAAGGGGCTATCCTACGAGCAGTACTTC
cdr3_aa: CASCNKGLSYEQYF

d_call: TRBD2
v_call: TRBV7-9
j_call: TRBJ2-1
clone_size: -
cdr3_nt: TGTGCCAGCAGCTTAGAACGGGGGGGCGAACAGTTCTTC
cdr3_aa: CASSLERGGEQFF

d_call: TRBD1
v_call: TRBV10-3
j_call: TRBJ1-1
clone_size: -
cdr3_nt: TGTGCCGCCGACAGGGGGCCGGGGACTGAAGCTTTCTTT
cdr3_aa: CAADRGPGTEAFF

d_call: TRBD1
v_call: TRBV27
j_call: TRBJ2-7
clone_size: -
cdr3_nt: TGTGCCAGCAGTTTAGGTCTAGGGGGCCACGAGCAGTACTTC
cdr3_aa: CASSLGLGGHEQYF

d_call: TRBD1
v_call: TRBV4-3
j_call: TRBJ2-2
clone_size: -
cdr3_nt: TGCGCCAGCAGCCCAGGACAGGGGGGCACCGGGGAGCTGTTTTTT
cdr3_aa: CASSPGQGGTGELFF

d_call: TRBD2
v_call: TRBV7-2
j_call: TRBJ2-3
clone_size: -
cdr3_nt: TGTGCCAGCAGCCCCATCGTTAGCGGGAGGGCCAGAGATACGCAGTATTTT
cdr3_aa: CASSPIVSGRARDTQYF

d_call: -
v_call: TRBV6-5
j_call: TRBJ1-2
clone_size: once
cdr3_nt: TGTGCCAGCAGCCCTTCCAGAGACTATGGCTACACCTTC
cdr3_aa: CASSPSRDYGYTF

d_call: -
v_call: TRBV27
j_call: TRBJ1-6
clone_size: -
cdr3_nt: TGTGCCAGCAGTTTGTATAGGGCAGATGATTCACCCCTCCACTTT
cdr3_aa: CASSLYRADDSPLHF

d_call: TRBD1
v_call: TRBV30
j_call: TRBJ1-1
clone_size: -
cdr3_nt: TGTGCCTGGGGGGGCAAAGGGACAGAGGGTCCTAAATTAGGAACGAACATTAAAGCTTTCTTT
cdr3_aa: CAWGGKGTEGPKLGTNIKAFF

d_call: -
v_call: TRBV19
j_call: TRBJ1-2
clone_size: -
cdr3_nt: TGTGCCAGTAGTATCGGCGGGGCTAACTATGGCTACACCTTC
cdr3_aa: CASSIGGANYGYTF

d_call: -
v_call: TRBV7-9
j_call: TRBJ1-6
clone_size: once
cdr3_nt: TGTGCCAGCAGCCCGGCTACGGAGAATTCACCCCTCCACTTT
cdr3_aa: CASSPATENSPLHF

d_call: -
v_call: TRBV19
j_call: TRBJ1-2
clone_size: -
cdr3_nt: TGTGCCAGTAGTATCTGGGGCAGGGGCGACGGCTACACCTTC
cdr3_aa: CASSIWGRGDGYTF

d_call: TRBD1
v_call: TRBV5-4
j_call: TRBJ2-1
clone_size: once
cdr3_nt: TGTGCCAGCAGTTGGGGACAGGGGGCTGGGAATGAGCAGTTCTTC
cdr3_aa: CASSWGQGAGNEQFF

d_call: -
v_call: TRBV15
j_call: TRBJ1-5
clone_size: once
cdr3_nt: TGTGCCACCAGCAGAGTTGGAAATCAGCCCCAGCATTTT
cdr3_aa: CATSRVGNQPQHF

d_call: -
v_call: TRBV25-1
j_call: TRBJ1-1
clone_size: -
cdr3_nt: TGTGCCAGCAGTGACGTGGGGGGCACTGAAGCTTTCTTT
cdr3_aa: CASSDVGGTEAFF

d_call: TRBD1
v_call: TRBV19
j_call: TRBJ2-2
clone_size: -
cdr3_nt: TGTGCCAGTAGTTCAGGGGGGAACACCGGGGAGCTGTTTTTT
cdr3_aa: CASSSGGNTGELFF

d_call: -
v_call: TRBV6-1
j_call: TRBJ1-5
clone_size: once
cdr3_nt: TGTGCCAGCAGTGAAATGAGGGGGAAGCATCAGCCCCAGCATTTT
cdr3_aa: CASSEMRGKHQPQHF

d_call: TRBD2
v_call: TRBV7-8
j_call: TRBJ2-1
clone_size: -
cdr3_nt: TGTGCCAGCAGCTCCTTAGCGGGAGAGGTGGATGAGCAGTTCTTC
cdr3_aa: CASSSLAGEVDEQFF

d_call: -
v_call: TRBV9
j_call: TRBJ2-2
clone_size: -
cdr3_nt: TGTGCCAGCAGCACCTCCGCTCGCGCCGCGAACACCGGGGAGCTGTTTTTT
cdr3_aa: CASSTSARAANTGELFF

d_call: TRBD2
v_call: TRBV28
j_call: TRBJ2-3
clone_size: -
cdr3_nt: TGTGCCATAGGCGGTAGCGGGGGTACAGATACGCAGTATTTT
cdr3_aa: CAIGGSGGTDTQYF

d_call: TRBD1
v_call: TRBV13
j_call: TRBJ2-7
clone_size: -
cdr3_nt: TGTGCCAGCAGCCCTGGACAGGCATCATACGAGCAGTACTTC
cdr3_aa: CASSPGQASYEQYF

d_call: TRBD1
v_call: TRBV2
j_call: TRBJ2-7
clone_size: -
cdr3_nt: TGTGCCAGCACAGACCCCGGGACAGGGGACTACGAGCAGTACTTC
cdr3_aa: CASTDPGTGDYEQYF

d_call: -
v_call: TRBV5-1
j_call: TRBJ1-2
clone_size: -
cdr3_nt: TGCGCCAGCAGCTTGGTCGGGGCTAACTATGGCTACACCTTC
cdr3_aa: CASSLVGANYGYTF

d_call: TRBD1
v_call: TRBV7-7
j_call: TRBJ2-7
clone_size: -
cdr3_nt: TGTGCTAGCAGCCCCGGACAGGGGATCTACGAGCAGTACTTC
cdr3_aa: CASSPGQGIYEQYF

d_call: TRBD1
v_call: TRBV7-2
j_call: TRBJ2-3
clone_size: -
cdr3_nt: TGTGCCAGCAGGGATTACCGGGACAGTTTCCCAGATACGCAGTATTTT
cdr3_aa: CASRDYRDSFPDTQYF

d_call: TRBD1
v_call: TRBV27
j_call: TRBJ1-1
clone_size: -
cdr3_nt: TGTGCCAGCAGTTTAACAGGGGCCGGCACTGAAGCTTTCTTT
cdr3_aa: CASSLTGAGTEAFF

d_call: TRBD1
v_call: TRBV7-8
j_call: TRBJ1-2
clone_size: -
cdr3_nt: TGTGCCAGCAGCGAACCGGGACAGGGATATGGCTACACCTTC
cdr3_aa: CASSEPGQGYGYTF

d_call: -
v_call: TRBV1
j_call: TRBJ2-1
clone_size: once
cdr3_nt: TGCACCAGCAGCCAAATCAGTGAGCAGTTCTTC
cdr3_aa: CTSSQISEQFF

d_call: TRBD2
v_call: TRBV6-5
j_call: TRBJ2-1
clone_size: once
cdr3_nt: TGTGCCTCAGCCCCCATGCGGGAGAGAGACAATGAGCAGTTCTTC
cdr3_aa: CASAPMRERDNEQFF

d_call: -
v_call: TRBV6-5
j_call: TRBJ2-2
clone_size: -
cdr3_nt: TGTGCCACCGCACGAAGGGGGAACACCGGGGAGCTGTTTTTT
cdr3_aa: CATARRGNTGELFF